These T cell receptor beta chains were read from a single sample in a study of T-cell memory formation after mild COVID-19. TCRdb reprocessed the 5' RACE reads with MiXCR, giving one entry per CDR3 protein. The sample carries roughly 350,000 distinct CDR3 sequences, 28% recorded once. Sequencing was performed on PBMCs or a T cell subset sorted from them (not recorded which). These receptors came from an adult woman who had mild COVID-19 (a few samples of this study predate the infection). Cell type and time point are not known. Each CDR3 is given with its conserved first and last residue.

v_call | cdr3_aa
TRBV3-1 | CASSKAGTGLIYGYTF
TRBV2 | CASSERGRGLKVLVTQYF
TRBV5-1 | CASSYGEAGGPTDTQYF
TRBV3-1 | CASSSRTGLNEQFF
TRBV7-2 | CASSQTSPNTGELFF
TRBV20-1 | CSARDFLTPFEGNEQFF
TRBV3-1 | CASSNRGYSSYNEQFF
TRBV7-3 | CASSVGQNTEAFF
TRBV6-5 | CASSYSNDEQFF
TRBV29-1 | CSVEYATFGNTIYF
TRBV12-3/TRBV12-4 | CASRPPGAGGNTIYF
TRBV5-1 | CASSDGQDYEQYF
TRBV4-3 | CASSQATGDEQFF
TRBV24-1 | CATTPRGLNQPQHF
TRBV7-3 | CASSLSGGRPNEQFF
TRBV3-1 | CASRRLAGGRETQYF
TRBV15 | CATSSIAGEVPYNEQFF
TRBV7-2 | CASSLGPRLAETQYF
TRBV10-3 | CAIGTQETQYF
TRBV7-9 | CASSLGGGNNEQFF
TRBV12-3/TRBV12-4 | CASSFSRDEKLFF
TRBV5-1 | CASRELAGTLSTDTQYF
TRBV7-2 | CASSLEGWTSGSLNEQFF
TRBV5-5 | CASSLNEPGGYSPLHF
TRBV29-1 | CSVEDESGSYYEQFF
TRBV12-3/TRBV12-4 | CASRSPGWDQPQHF
TRBV12-3/TRBV12-4 | CASSARLEKQFF
TRBV7-8 | CASSPLGGSEQYF
TRBV5-1 | CASSPDGYNEQFF
TRBV9 | CASSVCAEQYF
TRBV9 | CASSISGTFPYEQYF
TRBV6-5 | CASRRGGSIDIQYF
TRBV24-1 | CATDPHSVTAGGNEQFF
TRBV5-1 | CASSLVDRAYNEQFF
TRBV6-5 | CASSYRRTGQNTEAFF
TRBV5-5 | CASSYGTATRYEQYF